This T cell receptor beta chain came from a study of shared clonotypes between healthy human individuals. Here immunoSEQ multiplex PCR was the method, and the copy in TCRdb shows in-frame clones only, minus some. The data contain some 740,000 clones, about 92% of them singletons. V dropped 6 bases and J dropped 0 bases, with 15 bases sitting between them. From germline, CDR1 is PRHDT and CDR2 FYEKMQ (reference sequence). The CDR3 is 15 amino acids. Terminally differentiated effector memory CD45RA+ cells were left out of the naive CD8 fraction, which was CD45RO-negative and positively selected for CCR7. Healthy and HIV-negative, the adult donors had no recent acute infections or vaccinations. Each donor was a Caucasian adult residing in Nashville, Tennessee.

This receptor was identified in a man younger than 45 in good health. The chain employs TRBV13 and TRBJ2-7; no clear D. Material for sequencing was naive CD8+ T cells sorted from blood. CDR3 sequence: CASSYSSRRSYEQYF. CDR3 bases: TGTGCCAGCAGTTATAGTAGCAGACGCTCCTACGAGCAGTACTTC.